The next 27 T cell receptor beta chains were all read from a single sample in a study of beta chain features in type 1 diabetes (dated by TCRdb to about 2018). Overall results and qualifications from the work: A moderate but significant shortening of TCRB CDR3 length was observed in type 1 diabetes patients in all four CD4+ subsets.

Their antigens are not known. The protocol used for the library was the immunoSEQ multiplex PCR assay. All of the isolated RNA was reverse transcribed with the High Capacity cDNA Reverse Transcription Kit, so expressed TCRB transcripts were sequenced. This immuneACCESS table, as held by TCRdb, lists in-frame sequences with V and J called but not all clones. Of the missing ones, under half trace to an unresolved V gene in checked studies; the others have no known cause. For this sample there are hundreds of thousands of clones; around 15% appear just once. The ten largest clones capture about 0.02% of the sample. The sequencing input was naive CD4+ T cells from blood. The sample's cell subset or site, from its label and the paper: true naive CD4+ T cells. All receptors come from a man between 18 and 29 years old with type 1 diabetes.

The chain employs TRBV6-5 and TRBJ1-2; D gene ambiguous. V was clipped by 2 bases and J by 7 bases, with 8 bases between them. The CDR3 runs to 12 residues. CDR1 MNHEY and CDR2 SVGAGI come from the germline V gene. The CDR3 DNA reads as TGTGCCAGCAGTTACGGGAACAGTGGCTACACCTTC. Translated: CASSYGNSGYTF.

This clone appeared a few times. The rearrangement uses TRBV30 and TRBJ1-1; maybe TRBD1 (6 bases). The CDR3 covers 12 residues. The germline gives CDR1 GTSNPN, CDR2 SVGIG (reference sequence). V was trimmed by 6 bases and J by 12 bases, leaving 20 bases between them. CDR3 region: CACSPGGPETFF. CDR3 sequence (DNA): TGTGCCTGCTCCCCCGGGGGCCCTGAGACTTTCTTT.

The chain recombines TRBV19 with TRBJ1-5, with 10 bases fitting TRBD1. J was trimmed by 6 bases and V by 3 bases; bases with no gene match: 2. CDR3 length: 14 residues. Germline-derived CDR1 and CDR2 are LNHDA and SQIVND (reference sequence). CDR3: CASSMGQGPQPQHF. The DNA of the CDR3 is TGTGCCAGTAGTATGGGACAGGGGCCTCAGCCCCAGCATTTT.

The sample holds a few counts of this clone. CDR3 nucleotides: TGCGCCAGCAGCTCATACTCCGGGACAGGGGGAACAGATACGCAGTATTTT. It yields the protein CASSSYSGTGGTDTQYF. The chain uses TRBV5-1 and TRBJ2-3, with TRBD1 identical over 11 bases. The CDR3 has 17 residues. V shed 3 bases and J 3 bases; nucleotides not matched to a gene: 9. From germline, CDR1 is SGHRS and CDR2 YFSETQ.

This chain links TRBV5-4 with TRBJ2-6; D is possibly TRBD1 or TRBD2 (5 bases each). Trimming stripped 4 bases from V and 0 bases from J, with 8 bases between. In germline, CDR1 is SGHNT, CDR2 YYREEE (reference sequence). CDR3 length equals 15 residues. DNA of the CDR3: TGTGCCAGCAGCCGGGACCTCTCTGGGGCCAACGTCCTGACTTTC. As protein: CASSRDLSGANVLTF.

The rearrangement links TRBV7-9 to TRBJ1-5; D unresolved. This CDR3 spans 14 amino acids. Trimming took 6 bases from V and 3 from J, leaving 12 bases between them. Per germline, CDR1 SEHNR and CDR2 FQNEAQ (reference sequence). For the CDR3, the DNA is TGTGCCAGCAGTCTCGACGGAAACAATCAGCCCCAGCATTTT. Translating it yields CASSLDGNNQPQHF.

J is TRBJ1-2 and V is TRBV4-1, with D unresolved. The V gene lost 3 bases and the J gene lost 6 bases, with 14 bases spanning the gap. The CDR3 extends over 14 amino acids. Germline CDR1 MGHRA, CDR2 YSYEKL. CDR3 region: CASSHLYQLNGYTF. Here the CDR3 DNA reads TGCGCCAGCAGCCACCTTTACCAATTGAATGGCTACACCTTC.

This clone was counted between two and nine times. CDR3 residues: CAWSLARGHPKDTEAFF. The CDR3 DNA reads TGTGCCTGGAGTCTAGCCCGGGGACACCCTAAGGACACTGAAGCTTTCTTT. The rearrangement joins TRBV30 to TRBJ1-1; D possibly corresponds to TRBD1 (6 bases). CDR1 GTSNPN and CDR2 SVGIG come from the germline V gene (reference sequence). The V and J ends lost 2 bases and 3 bases respectively, with 22 bases between them. The CDR3 runs 17 residues.

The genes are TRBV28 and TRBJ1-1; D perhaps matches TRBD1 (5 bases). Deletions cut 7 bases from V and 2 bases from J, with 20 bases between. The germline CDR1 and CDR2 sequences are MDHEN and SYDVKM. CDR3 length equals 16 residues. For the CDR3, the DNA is TGTGCCAGCACCGAGGTAGGGGTTAAGAGAAACACTGAAGCTTTCTTT. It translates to CASTEVGVKRNTEAFF.

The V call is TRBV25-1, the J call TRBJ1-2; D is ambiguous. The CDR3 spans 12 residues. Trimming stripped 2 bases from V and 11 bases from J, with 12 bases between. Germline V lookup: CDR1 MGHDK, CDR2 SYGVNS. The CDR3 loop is CASSEADQLYTF. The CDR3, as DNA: TGTGCCAGCAGTGAAGCTGATCAGTTATACACCTTC.

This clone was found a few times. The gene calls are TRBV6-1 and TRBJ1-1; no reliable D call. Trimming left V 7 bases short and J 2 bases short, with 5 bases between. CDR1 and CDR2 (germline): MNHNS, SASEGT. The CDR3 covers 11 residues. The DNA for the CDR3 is TGTGCCAGCACCAGAAACACTGAAGCTTTCTTT. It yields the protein CASTRNTEAFF.

The CDR3 DNA reads as TGTGCCCTGACAGGGAATGGAAACACCATATATTTT. Its translation: CALTGNGNTIYF. The chain links TRBV30 to TRBJ1-3; TRBD1 matches at 7 bases. Germline V gives CDR1 GTSNPN, CDR2 SVGIG (reference sequence). Trimming took 8 bases from V and 3 from J; bases not matched to a gene: 4. The CDR3 is made up of 12 amino acids.

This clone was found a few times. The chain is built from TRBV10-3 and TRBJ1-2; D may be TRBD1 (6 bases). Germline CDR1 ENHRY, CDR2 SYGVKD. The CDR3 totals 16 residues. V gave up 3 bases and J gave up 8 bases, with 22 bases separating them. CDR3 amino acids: CAISELGGKAASGYTF. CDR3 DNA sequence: TGTGCCATCAGTGAATTAGGGGGGAAGGCGGCTAGCGGCTACACCTTC.

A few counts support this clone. This CDR3 reads CASSLRTESMKNIQYF. CDR3 nucleotides: TGTGCCAGCAGCTTGAGGACAGAGAGTATGAAAAACATTCAGTACTTC. The chain uses TRBV5-6 and TRBJ2-4; D perhaps matches TRBD1 (6 bases). Trimming pared 1 base from V and 4 bases from J, leaving 15 bases between. The CDR3 is made up of 16 amino acids. Germline V gives CDR1 SGHDT, CDR2 YYEEEE.

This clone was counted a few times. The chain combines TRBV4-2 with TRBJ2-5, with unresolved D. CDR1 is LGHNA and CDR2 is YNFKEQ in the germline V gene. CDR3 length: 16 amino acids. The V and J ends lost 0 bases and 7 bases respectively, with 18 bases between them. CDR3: CASSQDQDLGLGTQYF. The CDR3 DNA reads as TGTGCCAGCAGCCAAGATCAAGACCTGGGCCTAGGGACCCAGTACTTC.

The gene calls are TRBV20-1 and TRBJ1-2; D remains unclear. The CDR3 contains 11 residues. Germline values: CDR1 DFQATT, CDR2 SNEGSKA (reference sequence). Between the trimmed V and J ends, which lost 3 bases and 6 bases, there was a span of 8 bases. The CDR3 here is CSASSGHGYTF. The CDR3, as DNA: TGCAGTGCTAGTAGTGGCCATGGCTACACCTTC.

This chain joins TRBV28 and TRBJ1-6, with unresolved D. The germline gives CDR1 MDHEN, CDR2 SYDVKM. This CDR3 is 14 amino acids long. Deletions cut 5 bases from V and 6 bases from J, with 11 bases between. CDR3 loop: CASSLPISNSPLHF. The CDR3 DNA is TGTGCCAGCAGTCTGCCCATCAGTAATTCACCCCTCCACTTT.

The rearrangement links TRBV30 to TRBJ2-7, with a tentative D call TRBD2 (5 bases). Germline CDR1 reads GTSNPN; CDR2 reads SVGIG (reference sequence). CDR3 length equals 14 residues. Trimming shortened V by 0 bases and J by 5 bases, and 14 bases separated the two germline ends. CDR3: CAWSVLKAADEQYF. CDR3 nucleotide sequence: TGTGCCTGGAGTGTATTAAAGGCAGCGGACGAGCAGTACTTC.

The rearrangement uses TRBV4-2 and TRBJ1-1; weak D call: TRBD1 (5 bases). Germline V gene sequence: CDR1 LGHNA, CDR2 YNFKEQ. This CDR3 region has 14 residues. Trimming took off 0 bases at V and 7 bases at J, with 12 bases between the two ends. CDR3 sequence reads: CASSQDRGGIEAFF. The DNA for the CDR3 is TGTGCCAGCAGCCAAGATCGGGGGGGAATTGAAGCTTTCTTT.

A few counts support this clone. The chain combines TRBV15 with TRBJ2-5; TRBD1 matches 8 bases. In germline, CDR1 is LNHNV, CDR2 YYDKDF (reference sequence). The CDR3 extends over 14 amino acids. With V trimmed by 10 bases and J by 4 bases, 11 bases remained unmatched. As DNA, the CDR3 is TGTGCCATCTCGACAGGGGCTGGTCGAGAGACCCAGTACTTC. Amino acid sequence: CAISTGAGRETQYF. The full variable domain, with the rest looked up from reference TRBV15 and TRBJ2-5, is DAMVIQNPRYQVTQFGKPVTLSCSQTLNHNVMYWYQQKSSQAPKLLFHYYDKDFNNEADTPDNFQSRRPNTSFCFLDIRSPGLGDTAMYLCAISTGAGRETQYFGPGTRLLVL.

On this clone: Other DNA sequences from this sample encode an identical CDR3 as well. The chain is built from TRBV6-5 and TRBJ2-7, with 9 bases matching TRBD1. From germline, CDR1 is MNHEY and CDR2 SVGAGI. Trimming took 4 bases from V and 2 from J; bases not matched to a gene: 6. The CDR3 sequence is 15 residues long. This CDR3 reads CASSSPGQGTYEQYF. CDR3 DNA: TGTGCCAGCAGTTCACCGGGACAGGGTACCTACGAGCAGTACTTC.

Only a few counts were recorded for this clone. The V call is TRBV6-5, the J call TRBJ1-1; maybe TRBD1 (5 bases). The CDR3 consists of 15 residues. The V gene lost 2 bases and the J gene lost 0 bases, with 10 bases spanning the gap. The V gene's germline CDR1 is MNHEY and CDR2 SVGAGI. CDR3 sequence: CASSYDRRMNTEAFF. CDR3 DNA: TGTGCCAGCAGTTACGACAGACGTATGAACACTGAAGCTTTCTTT.

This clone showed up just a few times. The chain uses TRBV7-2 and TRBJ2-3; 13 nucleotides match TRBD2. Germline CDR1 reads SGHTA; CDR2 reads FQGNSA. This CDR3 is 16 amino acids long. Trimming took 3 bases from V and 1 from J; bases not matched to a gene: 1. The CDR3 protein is CASSFGLAGGTDTQYF. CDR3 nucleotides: TGTGCCAGCAGCTTTGGACTAGCGGGGGGCACAGATACGCAGTATTTT.

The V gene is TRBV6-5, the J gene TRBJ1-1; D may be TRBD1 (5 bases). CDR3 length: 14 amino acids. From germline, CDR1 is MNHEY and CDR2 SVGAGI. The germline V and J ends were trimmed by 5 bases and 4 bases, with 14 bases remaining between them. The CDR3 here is CASSARGGGTEAFF. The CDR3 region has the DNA TGTGCCAGCAGTGCCCGCGGGGGAGGCACTGAAGCTTTCTTT.

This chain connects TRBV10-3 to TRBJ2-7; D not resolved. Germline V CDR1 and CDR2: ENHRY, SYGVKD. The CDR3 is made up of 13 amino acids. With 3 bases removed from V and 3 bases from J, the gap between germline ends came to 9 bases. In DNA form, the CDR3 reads TGTGCCATCAGTGAAATGGCCGACTACGAGCAGTACTTC. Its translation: CAISEMADYEQYF.

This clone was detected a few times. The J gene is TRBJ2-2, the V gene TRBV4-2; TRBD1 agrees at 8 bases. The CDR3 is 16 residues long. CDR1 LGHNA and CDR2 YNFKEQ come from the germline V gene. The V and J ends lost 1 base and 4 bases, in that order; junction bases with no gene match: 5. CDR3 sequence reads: CASSQGQGAGTGELFF. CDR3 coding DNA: TGTGCCAGCAGCCAAGGTCAGGGGGCGGGCACCGGGGAGCTGTTTTTT.

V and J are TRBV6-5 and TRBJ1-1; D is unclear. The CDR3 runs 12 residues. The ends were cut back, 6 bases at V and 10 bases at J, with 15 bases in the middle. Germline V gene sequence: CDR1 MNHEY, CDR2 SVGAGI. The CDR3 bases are TGTGCCAGCAGCTCACCCACTTCGGCAGCTTTCTTT. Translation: CASSSPTSAAFF.